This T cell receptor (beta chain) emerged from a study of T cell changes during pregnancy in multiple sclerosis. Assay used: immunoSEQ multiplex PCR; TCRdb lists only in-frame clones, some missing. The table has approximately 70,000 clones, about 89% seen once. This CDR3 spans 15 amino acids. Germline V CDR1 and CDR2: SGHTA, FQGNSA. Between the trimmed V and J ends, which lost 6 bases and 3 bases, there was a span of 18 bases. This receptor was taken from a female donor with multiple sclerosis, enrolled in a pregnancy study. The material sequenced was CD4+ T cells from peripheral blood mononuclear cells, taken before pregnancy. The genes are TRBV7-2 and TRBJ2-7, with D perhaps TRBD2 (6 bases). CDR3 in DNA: TGTGCCAGCAGACGCGGAGGGGAAGGACTCTACGAGCAGTACTTC. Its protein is CASRRGGEGLYEQYF. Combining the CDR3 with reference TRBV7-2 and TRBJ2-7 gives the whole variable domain GAGVSQSPSNKVTEKGKDVELRCDPISGHTALYWYRQSLGQGLEFLIYFQGNSAPDKSGLPSDRFSAERTGGSVSTLTIQRTQQEDSAVYLCASRRGGEGLYEQYFGPGTRLTVT.